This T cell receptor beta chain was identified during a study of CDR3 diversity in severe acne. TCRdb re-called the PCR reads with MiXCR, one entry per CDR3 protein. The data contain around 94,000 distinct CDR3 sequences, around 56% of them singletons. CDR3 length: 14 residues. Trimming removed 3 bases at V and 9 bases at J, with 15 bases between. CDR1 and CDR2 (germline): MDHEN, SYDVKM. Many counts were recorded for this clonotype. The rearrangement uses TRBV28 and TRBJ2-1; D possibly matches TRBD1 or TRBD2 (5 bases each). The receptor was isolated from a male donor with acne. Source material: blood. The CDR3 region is CASSFNGAEGEQFF. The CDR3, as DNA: TGTGCCAGCAGTTTTAACGGGGCGGAAGGTGAGCAGTTCTTC.